The 12 T cell receptor beta chains given below trace back to one sample, sequenced in a study of blood T cell repertoires in COVID-19. Assay: immunoSEQ multiplex PCR; the TCRdb copy retains only in-frame clones and omits some. The table has about 370,000 clones, about nine tenths seen once. Sequenced: PBMCs or T cells enriched from blood (not recorded which). The origin of the receptors is a woman aged 40-49 years who had been exposed to COVID-19.

The J gene is TRBJ1-2, the V gene TRBV7-3; 7 bases match TRBD1. With 5 bases clipped from V and 5 bases from J, the junction kept 5 bases outside the gene matches. The CDR3 sequence is 13 residues long. Germline-derived CDR1 and CDR2 are SGHTA and FQGTGA. In DNA form, the CDR3 reads TGTGCCAGCAGCCGGGGGACAGCTTATGGCTACACCTTC. This sequence encodes CASSRGTAYGYTF.

CDR3 bases: TGTGCCAGCAGCTTTCGACAGGGTCAACCGAACACTGAAGCTTTCTTT. It is translated as CASSFRQGQPNTEAFF. The chain uses TRBV6-2 or TRBV6-3 and TRBJ1-1; 7 nucleotides align to TRBD1. CDR1 is MNHEY, CDR2 SVGEGT, per germline. CDR3 length: 16 amino acids. With V trimmed by 6 bases and J by 1 base, 11 bases remained unmatched.

This rearrangement joins TRBV30 to TRBJ1-1, with D tentatively TRBD1 (5 bases). The CDR3 runs to 12 residues. Germline V gene lookup returns CDR1 GTSNPN and CDR2 SVGIG (reference sequence). V shed 0 bases and J shed 10 bases, with 12 bases lying between them. The CDR3 DNA reads as TGTGCCTGGAGTGTACCAGGGATGGTAGCTTTCTTT. This codes for CAWSVPGMVAFF. Combining the CDR3 with reference TRBV30 and TRBJ1-1 gives the whole variable domain SQTIHQWPATLVQPVGSPLSLECTVEGTSNPNLYWYRQAAGRGLQLLFYSVGIGQISSEVPQNLSASRPQDRQFILSSKKLLLSDSGFYLCAWSVPGMVAFFGQGTRLTVV.

This clone showed up just once. The chain uses TRBV6-4 and TRBJ2-7; 10 bases are a match to TRBD1. The germline V gene has CDR1 MRHNA and CDR2 SNTAGT. V was clipped by 6 bases and J by 2 bases; unmatched bases: 4. The CDR3 is 14 amino acids. The DNA of the CDR3 is TGTGCCAGCAGCCCAGGACAGGGGGCCTACGAGCAGTACTTC. This codes for CASSPGQGAYEQYF.

This chain uses TRBV12-3 or TRBV12-4 with TRBJ1-1, with a weak D call TRBD1 (6 bases). The CDR3 runs to 11 residues. Trimming left V 6 bases short and J 7 bases short, with 9 bases between. CDR3 region: CASRRTDEAFF. The DNA of the CDR3 is TGTGCCAGCAGAAGGACAGATGAAGCTTTCTTT.

The rearrangement links TRBV7-2 to TRBJ1-5, with D perhaps TRBD1 (5 bases). CDR3 length: 16 residues. Trimming took 2 bases from V and 4 from J, leaving 15 bases between them. CDR1 is SGHTA, CDR2 FQGNSA, per germline. This chain's CDR3 is CASSLSRGGSNQPQHF. The CDR3 nucleotides read TGTGCCAGCAGCTTATCGAGGGGAGGCTCAAATCAGCCCCAGCATTTT.

V is TRBV30 and J is TRBJ2-5; D remains ambiguous. The V end was cut by 1 base, the J end by 3 bases, with 9 bases between. CDR3 length: 13 residues. Looked up from germline, CDR1 is GTSNPN and CDR2 is SVGIG (reference sequence). The CDR3 region is CAWSDYREETQYF. CDR3 nucleotides: TGTGCCTGGAGTGATTACAGAGAAGAGACCCAGTACTTC.

This sequence joins TRBV6-5 and TRBJ1-2; 9 positions agree with TRBD1. This CDR3 comprises 14 residues. The ends lost 5 bases at V and 6 bases at J; junction bases unmatched: 7. Germline CDR1 and CDR2: MNHEY and SVGAGI. This CDR3 reads CASSQTGGGDGYTF. CDR3 DNA sequence: TGTGCCAGCAGTCAGACAGGGGGAGGGGATGGCTACACCTTC.

The chain is built from TRBV4-3 and TRBJ2-7, with D maybe TRBD1 (6 bases). Germline V lookup: CDR1 LGHNA, CDR2 YSLEER. The CDR3 sequence is 15 residues long. V was shortened by 0 bases and J by 2 bases, with 11 bases between the two germline ends. CDR3 region: CASSQERGGAYEQYF. For the CDR3, the DNA is TGCGCCAGCAGCCAAGAGCGTGGGGGCGCCTACGAGCAGTACTTC.

This chain connects TRBV30 to TRBJ1-1, with 8 nucleotides matching TRBD1. The junction had 5 bases not matched to a gene; V was cut back by 4 bases and J by 4 bases. CDR3 length equals 13 residues. The V gene's germline CDR1 is GTSNPN and CDR2 SVGIG (reference sequence). CDR3 region: CAWMAQGGTEAFF. For the CDR3, the DNA is TGTGCCTGGATGGCACAGGGGGGCACTGAAGCTTTCTTT.

The chain employs TRBV24-1 and TRBJ2-1; 12 bases fit TRBD2. CDR3 length: 16 residues. The trim removed 9 bases at V and 0 bases at J, leaving 5 bases unmatched. In germline, CDR1 is KGHDR, CDR2 SFDVKD. CDR3: CATGGTSGYSYNEQFF. CDR3 sequence (DNA): TGTGCCACCGGGGGGACTAGCGGGTACTCCTACAATGAGCAGTTCTTC.

This chain uses TRBV10-2 with TRBJ2-7; D is possibly TRBD2 (6 bases). The CDR3 loop spans 14 amino acids. Germline CDR1 WSHSY, CDR2 SAAADI. The ends were cut back, 2 bases at V and 4 bases at J, with 12 bases in the middle. The CDR3 sequence is CASSEGGDWYEQYF. CDR3 DNA: TGCGCCAGCAGTGAGGGAGGGGACTGGTACGAGCAGTACTTC.